This T cell receptor (beta chain) was found in a study of blood T cell repertoires in COVID-19. Across the study: COVID-19 samples, acute and convalescent, were from the United States, Italy and Spain. Nucleic acid was either cDNA or gDNA, and it came from T cells, B-cell-depleted T cells, or PBMCs.

V shed 7 bases, J shed 3 bases, and the junction held 12 bases outside the gene matches. Germline V gene lookup returns CDR1 SEHNR and CDR2 FQNEAQ (reference sequence). This CDR3 comprises 16 residues. Authors' analysis steps: Nucleated cell counts were estimated from reference gene primer amplification. Sequencing used immunoSEQ multiplex PCR; TCRdb keeps in-frame clones, though not all of them. That table supplies the V and J calls and clone size; D and trimming were determined from the DNA. The sample comprises 250,000 to 300,000 clones, about 90% of which are singletons, and roughly 2.4% rests with the top ten.

Sequencing was done on a sample of peripheral blood. The chain carries TRBV7-9 and TRBJ2-3; 8 bases fit TRBD2. The sequence came from a woman aged 45 to 65 who had recovered from COVID-19. The CDR3 nucleotides read TGTGCCAGCATACCGACAGTAGCGGGACTAACAGATACGCAGTATTTT. It translates to CASIPTVAGLTDTQYF.